This T cell receptor beta chain originates from a study of cytomegalovirus exposure and HLA in healthy donors. General study points: Sequences of the TCR beta chain were said to predict the HLA-A and HLA-B alleles of most subjects accurately. For cytomegalovirus status, the classifier reportedly gave diagnoses with high specificity and sensitivity. An assumption of roughly uniform sequencing depth across donors underlay the presence/absence analyses. Specificity for CMV antigens was confirmed in vitro for a few of the CMV-associated chains.

Worth noting for this clone: Its specificity is not known.

The PCR had 60 Vbeta and 13 Jbeta primers. Using immunoSEQ multiplex PCR, the repertoire was profiled, and TCRdb retains in-frame clones only, with some absent. Here the sample spans about 110,000 clones, over 15% being singletons. CDR3 length: 14 amino acids. From germline, CDR1 is MNHEY and CDR2 SVGAGI. V lost 2 bases and J 6 bases, leaving 14 bases between the germline ends. The specimen sequenced was PBMCs. The clonotype comes from a woman between 18 and 30 years old in good health and CMV-seronegative. The J gene is TRBJ2-7, the V gene TRBV6-5; D is possibly TRBD2 (5 bases). CDR3 loop: CASSYPAPGSEQYF. As DNA, the CDR3 is TGTGCCAGCAGTTACCCGGCGCCGGGGTCCGAGCAGTACTTC.